Listed below are T cell receptor beta chains from one sample, sequenced in a study of beta chain features in type 1 diabetes. The table came from immunoSEQ multiplex PCR; TCRdb's copy has only in-frame clones and leaves some out. The sample has roughly 140,000 clones; 9% to 12% are singletons. The specimen sequenced was central memory CD4+ T cells from blood. The receptors here all came from a man younger than 45 with type 1 diabetes. Both conserved end residues are part of each CDR3. The order of the fields is clone size, D gene, J gene, V gene, CDR3 protein, CDR3 DNA. A D gene is named only where the DNA matches it firmly. Clone size is given for some rows only: seen once, a few or many times, or a class if the clone is expanded.

few TRBD1 TRBJ2-5 TRBV5-5 CASSPWGQHQETQYF TGTGCCAGCAGCCCTTGGGGACAGCACCAAGAGACCCAGTACTTC
- - TRBJ2-6 TRBV28 CASSLYVTGANVLTF TGTGCCAGCAGTTTATATGTTACTGGGGCCAACGTCCTGACTTTC
few TRBD2 TRBJ2-3 TRBV7-9 CASSLVRASGDTQYF TGTGCCAGCAGCTTAGTAAGAGCTAGCGGAGATACGCAGTATTTT
- TRBD2 TRBJ2-7 TRBV28 CASSYSGTYYEQYF TGTGCCAGCAGTTATAGCGGGACTTACTACGAGCAGTACTTC
- - TRBJ1-1 TRBV10-3 CAISMTATEAFF TGTGCCATCAGTATGACAGCTACTGAAGCTTTCTTT
few - TRBJ2-2 TRBV6-5 CASSYIFTGELFF TGTGCCAGCAGTTATATTTTCACCGGGGAGCTGTTTTTT
- - TRBJ1-1 TRBV2 CASKNTGKAEAFF TGTGCCAGCAAAAATACAGGGAAGGCTGAAGCTTTCTTT
- TRBD2 TRBJ2-7 TRBV27 CASSLSGYSYEQYF TGTGCCAGCAGCCTTAGCGGGTACTCCTACGAGCAGTACTTC
few TRBD1 TRBJ1-1 TRBV27 CASSPGTGVKEAFF TGTGCCAGCAGTCCCGGGACAGGGGTGAAAGAAGCTTTCTTT
- - TRBJ2-3 TRBV14 CASSRTSTDTQYF TGTGCCAGCAGCCGGACTAGCACAGATACGCAGTATTTT
- TRBD2 TRBJ2-1 TRBV7-9 CASTVSGSSLRNEQFF TGTGCCAGCACCGTGAGCGGGAGCAGCCTCCGGAATGAGCAGTTCTTC
few - TRBJ2-5 TRBV19 CASSTPGHGETQYF TGTGCCAGTAGTACACCGGGACATGGAGAGACCCAGTACTTC
- - TRBJ2-1 TRBV7-2 CASRVLGAEQFF TGTGCCAGCAGGGTACTGGGGGCTGAGCAGTTCTTC
- TRBD2 TRBJ2-7 TRBV7-2 CASSLGTSGSVMYF TGTGCCAGCAGCTTAGGAACTAGCGGGAGTGTGATGTACTTC
few TRBD1 TRBJ2-7 TRBV4-2 CASSQPLMTGSSEQYF TGTGCCAGCAGCCAACCCCTGATGACAGGGTCATCGGAGCAGTACTTC
- TRBD2 TRBJ2-7 TRBV18 CASSPPGLASYEQYF TGTGCCAGCTCACCACCGGGACTAGCCTCCTACGAGCAGTACTTC
few TRBD2 TRBJ2-4 TRBV6-5 CASSYLPTSGKNIQYF TGTGCCAGCAGTTACCTACCGACTAGCGGCAAAAACATTCAGTACTTC
- - TRBJ2-5 TRBV6-4 CASSDSGLPGETQYF TGTGCCAGCAGTGACTCGGGACTCCCGGGAGAGACCCAGTACTTC
- - TRBJ1-5 TRBV30 CAWSVQGNQPQHF TGTGCCTGGAGTGTACAGGGCAATCAGCCCCAGCATTTT
few - TRBJ2-6 TRBV11-2 CASSQNSGANVLTF TGTGCCAGCAGCCAGAACTCTGGGGCCAACGTCCTGACTTTC
- TRBD2 TRBJ2-6 TRBV5-8 CASSTPAGESSGANVLTF TGTGCCAGCAGCACGCCCGCGGGAGAAAGCTCTGGGGCCAACGTCCTGACTTTC
- - TRBJ2-5 TRBV7-2 CASSPGGTQETQYF TGTGCCAGCAGCCCAGGGGGGACCCAAGAGACCCAGTACTTC
few - TRBJ2-5 TRBV6-1 CACTGSRETQYF TGTGCCTGTACAGGGTCACGAGAGACCCAGTACTTC
- - TRBJ1-5 TRBV19 CASSDLQYNQPQHF TGTGCCAGTAGTGATTTGCAGTACAATCAGCCCCAGCATTTT
- - TRBJ1-5 TRBV9 CASSAGTPNQPQHF TGTGCCAGCAGCGCCGGGACACCGAATCAGCCCCAGCATTTT
- - TRBJ2-5 TRBV19 CASSIAQGEETQYF TGTGCCAGTAGTATCGCCCAGGGCGAAGAGACCCAGTACTTC
few TRBD1 TRBJ1-2 TRBV18 CASSPTGGSYGYTF TGTGCCAGCTCACCCACAGGGGGCTCCTATGGCTACACCTTC
once - TRBJ1-2 TRBV19 CASSIQADLRRGYTF TGTGCCAGTAGTATACAGGCAGACCTTCGTCGGGGCTACACCTTC
- TRBD1 TRBJ2-7 TRBV5-1 CASSRPGQGNEQYF TGCGCCAGCAGCAGACCGGGACAGGGCAACGAGCAGTACTTC
- TRBD2 TRBJ2-1 TRBV5-1 CASSPGLAGIGEQFF TGCGCCAGCAGCCCGGGACTAGCGGGAATCGGTGAGCAGTTCTTC
- TRBD1 TRBJ2-2 TRBV5-1 CASSLQPWTGDTGELFF TGCGCCAGCAGCTTACAACCTTGGACAGGGGACACCGGGGAGCTGTTTTTT
few TRBD1 TRBJ1-1 TRBV6-1 CASRATGENTEAFF TGTGCCAGCAGAGCTACAGGGGAGAACACTGAAGCTTTCTTT
- TRBD2 TRBJ2-2 TRBV25-1 CASSEASGRANTGELFF TGTGCCAGCAGTGAAGCTAGCGGGAGGGCTAACACCGGGGAGCTGTTTTTT
few - TRBJ1-4 TRBV7-8 CASSLGRGEKLFF TGTGCCAGCAGCTTAGGTCGGGGTGAAAAACTGTTTTTT
few - TRBJ2-7 TRBV4-1 CASSRLVIESYEQYF TGCGCCAGCAGCCGTCTTGTCATCGAGTCCTACGAGCAGTACTTC
- - TRBJ1-2 TRBV9 CASSVGAGDNYGYTF TGTGCCAGCAGCGTAGGAGCAGGGGATAACTATGGCTACACCTTC
- - TRBJ2-5 TRBV18 CASSSGRGQETQYF TGTGCCAGCTCATCCGGGCGGGGCCAAGAGACCCAGTACTTC
- TRBD1 TRBJ2-2 TRBV6-1 CASTTGTGYGGELFF TGTGCCAGCACCACCGGGACAGGATATGGCGGGGAGCTGTTTTTT
- TRBD2 TRBJ2-3 TRBV6-5 CASSSVTSGSSDTQYF TGTGCCAGCAGTTCCGTGACTAGCGGGAGTTCAGATACGCAGTATTTT
- TRBD1 TRBJ1-4 TRBV28 CASSSGQDGEKLFF TGTGCCAGCAGCTCGGGACAGGACGGCGAAAAACTGTTTTTT
few - TRBJ2-7 TRBV13 CASSLRTASAYEQYF TGTGCCAGCAGCTTAAGGACAGCCTCGGCCTACGAGCAGTACTTC
- TRBD1 TRBJ2-1 TRBV10-3 CATGQGANEQFF TGTGCCACAGGACAGGGGGCCAATGAGCAGTTCTTC
- - TRBJ1-3 TRBV5-1 CASSVTSSGNTIYF TGCGCCAGCAGCGTTACTTCCTCGGGAAACACCATATATTTT
few TRBD2 TRBJ2-3 TRBV5-4 CASSPWTSATDTQYF TGTGCCAGCTCCCCGTGGACTAGCGCGACAGATACGCAGTATTTT
- TRBD1 TRBJ2-7 TRBV5-1 CASARTGDYEQYF TGCGCCAGCGCCCGGACAGGGGACTACGAGCAGTACTTC
- - TRBJ1-1 TRBV6-5 CASSSTGYTEAFF TGTGCCAGCAGTTCTACAGGGTACACTGAAGCTTTCTTT
- - TRBJ2-4 TRBV7-9 CASSLGTLDIQYF TGTGCCAGCAGCTTAGGTACCCTAGACATTCAGTACTTC